One sample yielded the 10 T cell receptor beta chains listed below, sequenced in a study of blood T cell repertoires in COVID-19. Here immunoSEQ multiplex PCR was the method, and the copy in TCRdb shows in-frame clones only, minus some. Altogether 200,000 to 300,000 clones are present, 85% being singletons, with the ten largest covering 5.5% to 7.5%. Sequenced material: peripheral blood. These receptors were taken from an older woman with active or convalescent COVID-19.

The table lists this clone with a few counts. The V call is TRBV19, the J call TRBJ1-2; D is possibly TRBD1 (5 bases). V gave up 9 bases and J gave up 4 bases, with 15 bases separating them. CDR3 size: 13 residues. CDR1 LNHDA and CDR2 SQIVND come from the germline V gene (reference sequence). The CDR3 protein is CASAGRRSYGYTF. The CDR3 coding sequence is TGTGCCAGCGCGGGACGGCGGAGCTATGGCTACACCTTC.

The DNA of the CDR3 is TGTGCCAGCAGTAAGGGGACAGGGAGGATTGCTGAAGCTTTCTTT. Residues: CASSKGTGRIAEAFF. The genes are TRBV2 and TRBJ1-1; 9 positions agree with TRBD1. The CDR3 covers 15 residues. CDR1 is SNHLY, CDR2 FYNNEI, per germline. V lost 5 bases to trimming and J lost 6 bases; unmatched junction nucleotides: 10.

The genes are TRBV9 and TRBJ2-1, with 11 bases aligning to TRBD2. The germline gives CDR1 SGDLS, CDR2 YYNGEE. J lost 5 bases, V lost 0 bases, and 7 bases had no gene match. This CDR3 contains 17 residues. The CDR3 reads CASSVAWLAGGHNEQFF. The CDR3 nucleotides read TGTGCCAGCAGCGTAGCTTGGCTAGCGGGAGGTCACAATGAGCAGTTCTTC.

The chain links TRBV20-1 to TRBJ1-1, with D possibly TRBD1 on 5 matching bases. The CDR3 is 12 residues long. Trimming left V 3 bases short and J 5 bases short, with 10 bases between. Per the germline V gene, CDR1 is DFQATT and CDR2 is SNEGSKA (reference sequence). As DNA, the CDR3 is TGCAGTGCTAGTCGTCAGGGAACTGAAGCTTTCTTT. Protein sequence: CSASRQGTEAFF.

The V call is TRBV6-5, the J call TRBJ1-2; 9 bases match TRBD1. J gave up 3 bases and V 6 bases, and 5 bases lay outside the gene matches. Germline-derived CDR1 and CDR2 are MNHEY and SVGAGI. The CDR3 length is 14 residues. CDR3 sequence: CASRTGGTDYGYTF. The CDR3, as DNA: TGTGCCAGCAGGACAGGGGGAACGGACTATGGCTACACCTTC.

The chain links TRBV19 to TRBJ2-6; possible D gene TRBD2, 6 bases. V shed 3 bases and J shed 0 bases, with 12 bases lying between them. Per the germline V gene, CDR1 is LNHDA and CDR2 is SQIVND (reference sequence). The CDR3 is 17 amino acids. DNA for the CDR3: TGTGCCAGTAGTATGGGTAGGGAGGCCTCTGGGGCCAACGTCCTGACTTTC. Residues: CASSMGREASGANVLTF.

A few counts support this clone. The genes are TRBV19 and TRBJ2-7, with D possibly TRBD1 on 6 matching bases. Germline V gene sequence: CDR1 LNHDA, CDR2 SQIVND (reference sequence). V was cut by 1 base and J by 6 bases, with 10 bases left in between. The CDR3 is 13 residues long. CDR3 region: CASSIARGSEQYF. The DNA for the CDR3 is TGTGCCAGTAGTATAGCCAGGGGCTCCGAGCAGTACTTC.

As concerns this clone: Other DNA sequences in the sample encode the same CDR3. This sequence joins TRBV7-9 and TRBJ2-7, with TRBD2 matching over 7 bases. The CDR3 covers 14 residues. J gave up 3 bases and V 1 base, and 3 bases lay outside the gene matches. CDR1 is SEHNR and CDR2 is FQNEAQ in the germline V gene (reference sequence). The CDR3, as DNA: TGTGCCAGCAGCTTAGGTGGGAGGGGCTACGAGCAGTACTTC. It specifies CASSLGGRGYEQYF.

The chain has TRBV28 and TRBJ1-5; TRBD1 agrees at 9 bases. Trimming took 6 bases from V and 6 from J; bases not matched to a gene: 9. The CDR3 has 15 residues. The germline V gene has CDR1 MDHEN and CDR2 SYDVKM. The CDR3, as DNA: TGTGCCAGCAGCCGACCGGGACAGGGCGTTCAGCCCCAGCATTTT. This translates into CASSRPGQGVQPQHF.

J is TRBJ2-1 and V is TRBV5-1; D may be TRBD2 (7 bases). Germline CDR1 reads SGHRS; CDR2 reads YFSETQ. The length of the CDR3 is 14 residues. V lost 1 base, J lost 10 bases, and 15 bases lay in between. The CDR3 is CASSLLRGRWEQFF. The DNA for the CDR3 is TGCGCCAGCAGCTTGTTGCGGGGGCGGTGGGAGCAGTTCTTC.